This TCR beta chain was recovered during a study of shared clonotypes between healthy human individuals (dated by TCRdb to the early 2020s). Regarding the research as a whole: Two women and three men aged 18 to 49 years were included in the cohort. Per donor, three plates each were used for CD4 naive and CD4 memory, two for CD8 naive, and one for CD8 memory. Blood TCR repertoires of several healthy adults were deeply sequenced to estimate repertoire size and the extent of clonotype sharing between individuals. Different laboratories and diverse techniques were used to prepare libraries and sequence TCR repertoires, to increase sequencing depth and limit assay-specific biases. Leukapheresis yielded between about 0.94 and 8.9 billion PBMCs per donor.

CD8 naive samples were obtained by positive selection for CCR7 among CD45RO-negative cells, yielding a CD45RA+CCR7+ population from which TemRA cells were excluded. The donors were healthy, HIV-negative adults who had no recently reported acute infections or vaccinations. All donors were Caucasian adults living in Nashville, Tennessee, USA. Blood was collected by leukapheresis, and PBMCs were isolated by Ficoll-Histopaque density gradient centrifugation and then cryopreserved in liquid nitrogen vapor phase. Purity and quantity of every magnetically sorted T cell population were checked by analytical flow cytometry. Each sorted fraction had its genomic DNA isolated and then quantified by UV absorbance on a Nanodrop 2000c. In this sample, this clone turned up once. No cognate antigen has been identified for it. No clone much larger than this one lies a single base away; base qualities are absent. TCR CDR3 regions were amplified from genomic DNA by multiplex PCR using the deep immunoSEQ assay. Genomic DNA extracted from each cell subset was distributed evenly over all wells of several immunoSEQ 96-well plates, and each plate served as one replicate. Each replicate PCR for sorted subsets received roughly 0.2 ug genomic DNA, equal to about 30,000 T cell genomes. The purified libraries were quantified using a Qubit 3.0 fluorometer, sized with a Bioanalyzer 2100, and then quantified again using the KAPA Library Quantification kit. Every immunoSEQ 96-well plate was sequenced on a separate single-read 150-cycle Illumina NextSeq 550 flow cell. As for the original processing: Because the immunoSEQ output included only junctional sequences and no quality scores, the filtering could not be the same as the filtering used for full-length reads. Sequences were annotated with PyIR, a Python wrapper for IgBLAST v1.9, and V/J genes and CDR3 were assigned using IMGT germline references. Reads were removed for weak V/J assignments (E-value above 1e-6), missing CDR3, stop codons, out-of-frame junctions, or ambiguous translated residues. V3J clonotypes were defined as sequences sharing the same inferred V gene, J gene, and CDR3 amino acid sequence. Percentage overlap between repertoires was computed as shared unique clonotypes divided by the size of the smaller repertoire. Richness of each repertoire was evaluated using RTK rarefaction, the Chao1 estimator, and Recon v2.1 estimates of unobserved clonotypes. Generation probabilities were computed with OLGA for all TCRbeta clonotypes obtained by the gDNA method from a few donors. Imported from immuneACCESS, the table was reduced by TCRdb to in-frame sequences with V and J called. These copies leave out some clones; in studies compared against another copy, an unresolved V gene accounts for under half, and the cause of the remainder is not known. V, J and clone size reflect that table, while D and trimming were determined from the DNA. The sample yields about 600,000 clones; 95% to 98% were counted once. Approximately 0.3% of the sample belongs to the ten largest clones.

Here V drops 4 bases and J drops 5 bases, and the junction holds 7 bases not matched to any gene. Measured from the cysteine to the phenylalanine, the CDR3 is 15 residues long. Left in the record is the CDR3 DNA by itself, 45 bases read in frame from the first base. CDR1 and CDR2, per the germline V gene, are SGHAT and FQNNGV. General study outcomes and caveats: Compared with non-shared clonotypes, clonotypes shared by all four sorted-subset donors had higher generation probabilities. The small number of donors limited the genetic and exposure-history diversity represented. Even with the large sequencing depth, rarefaction of the sorted-subset datasets indicated that sequencing was incomplete. Larger estimated clonotype richness was generally found for naive subsets than for memory subsets. Across several donors, approximately 5% of naive CD4, 3% to 4% of naive CD8, approximately 2.5% of memory CD4, and roughly 0.4% of memory CD8 clonotypes were shared. Based on pairwise subsampling, the degree of clonotype sharing among donors was expected to be affected by sequencing depth. Sampling was restricted to blood, and TCR repertoires in tissues likely differ from the TCR repertoires found in blood.

The chain is encoded by TRBV11-2 joined to TRBJ2-3, with 9 central nucleotides matching TRBD1. The TCR was taken from a young man in good health. Sample: naive CD8+ T cells sorted from blood. The sample's cell subset or site label, in plain terms: CD45RA+CCR7+. The CDR3 in this case is CASSYRDRVLDTQYF. The nucleotide sequence reads as follows: TGTGCCAGCAGCTATCGGGACAGGGTTTTAGATACGCAGTATTTT.